This passage covers 26 T cell receptor beta chains from one sample sequenced in a study of cytomegalovirus exposure and HLA in healthy donors. Use of 60 Vbeta and 13 Jbeta primers characterized the PCR. The table came from immunoSEQ multiplex PCR; TCRdb's copy has only in-frame clones and leaves some out. The sample has about 120,000 clones; around 73% are singletons. Material for sequencing was PBMCs. These receptors all come from a female donor in good health and CMV-seronegative.

The chain recombines TRBV27 with TRBJ2-7; TRBD2 matches at 9 bases. The CDR3 extends over 15 amino acids. Germline assignment: CDR1 MNHEY and CDR2 SMNVEV (reference sequence). V shed 5 bases, J shed 5 bases, and the junction held 10 bases outside the gene matches. CDR3 in amino acids: CASSKALAGVDEQYF. The CDR3 DNA follows: TGTGCCAGCAGTAAAGCCTTAGCGGGAGTCGACGAGCAGTACTTC.

The chain employs TRBV27 and TRBJ2-2; D unresolved. Trimming shortened V by 5 bases and J by 1 base, and 5 bases separated the two germline ends. Germline-derived CDR1 and CDR2 are MNHEY and SMNVEV (reference sequence). The CDR3 runs to 13 residues. The CDR3 region has the DNA TGTGCCAGCAGTGTCCAGAACACCGGGGAGCTGTTTTTT. The encoded protein is CASSVQNTGELFF.

This chain uses TRBV23-1 with TRBJ1-5; tentatively, D is TRBD1 (5 bases). TRBV23-1 belongs to the ORF category, with a function that is uncertain. This CDR3 region has 15 residues. V shed 2 bases and J shed 4 bases, with 12 bases lying between them. The CDR3 loop reads CASSQTARANQPQHF. The CDR3 DNA is TGCGCCAGCAGTCAAACTGCCAGGGCAAATCAGCCCCAGCATTTT.

V gene TRBV28 combines with J gene TRBJ2-1; D is possibly TRBD2 (6 bases). Trimming took 5 bases from V and 0 from J, leaving 11 bases between them. Looked up from germline, CDR1 is MDHEN and CDR2 is SYDVKM. There are 15 residues in the CDR3. CDR3 in amino acids: CASSPKRVSYNEQFF. In nucleotides, the CDR3 is TGTGCCAGCAGTCCCAAGCGGGTCTCCTACAATGAGCAGTTCTTC.

This clone was observed once. V is TRBV4-2 and J is TRBJ2-2; the match to TRBD2 covers 14 bases. The CDR3 is 17 residues long. The trim removed 4 bases at V and 6 bases at J, leaving 7 bases unmatched. In germline, CDR1 is LGHNA, CDR2 YNFKEQ. This CDR3 is CASSPGTSGSWAGELFF. The CDR3 nucleotides are TGTGCCAGCAGCCCGGGGACTAGCGGGAGCTGGGCCGGGGAGCTGTTTTTT.

The chain joins TRBV30 to TRBJ2-3, with TRBD2 identical over 11 bases. Germline-derived CDR1 and CDR2 are GTSNPN and SVGIG (reference sequence). There are 15 residues in the CDR3. With V trimmed by 3 bases and J by 6 bases, 8 bases remained unmatched. The DNA of the CDR3 is TGTGCCTGGAGGTCTACTAGCGGGGGAAGGGATACGCAGTATTTT. Residues: CAWRSTSGGRDTQYF.

V usage is TRBV28 and J usage is TRBJ2-5; possible D gene TRBD2, 6 bases. The last part of the DNA fits TRBJ2-7 better; the J call may be wrong. From germline, CDR1 is MDHEN and CDR2 SYDVKM. This CDR3 is built from 15 residues. Written as DNA, the CDR3 is TGTGCCAGCAGTAACCGAGGGAGGAATGGGAACGAGCAGTACTTC. As protein: CASSNRGRNGNEQYF.

The chain carries TRBV4-1 and TRBJ1-5; 7 nucleotides align to TRBD1. Trimming at V came to 0 bases and at J to 6 bases, leaving 11 bases not matched to a gene. Per germline, CDR1 MGHRA and CDR2 YSYEKL. The CDR3 length is 17 residues. The DNA of the CDR3 is TGCGCCAGCAGCCAAGAGGCCCACGACAGGGCTGGTCAGCCCCAGCATTTT. Amino acids: CASSQEAHDRAGQPQHF.

The chain uses TRBV6-1 and TRBJ2-3, with 8 bases matching TRBD2. CDR1 and CDR2 from the germline V gene are MNHNS and SASEGT. There are 15 residues in the CDR3. Trimming removed 3 bases from V and 11 bases from J; junction bases left unmatched: 13. The CDR3 sequence: CASSDLAGGLTGQYF. For the CDR3, the DNA is TGTGCCAGCAGTGATTTGGCGGGAGGCCTCACCGGGCAGTATTTT.

The V call is TRBV18, the J call TRBJ2-2; 12 nucleotides agree with TRBD2. Germline trimming cut 3 bases from V and 4 bases from J; bases unmatched to any gene: 12. CDR1 is KGHSH, CDR2 LQKENI, per germline. The CDR3 loop spans 19 amino acids. DNA of the CDR3: TGTGCCAGCTCACCTTTCGGAACTAGCGGGAGGTCTACCACCGGGGAGCTGTTTTTT. Its translation is CASSPFGTSGRSTTGELFF.

CDR3 residues: CASSLAQYEQYF. The DNA of the CDR3 is TGTGCCAGCAGCTTAGCACAATACGAGCAGTACTTC. This chain uses TRBV7-9 with TRBJ2-7; D is ambiguous. V dropped 0 bases and J dropped 4 bases, with 4 bases sitting between them. Germline CDR1 is SEHNR and CDR2 is FQNEAQ (reference sequence). CDR3 length: 12 residues. The whole variable domain, remainder taken from reference TRBV7-9 and TRBJ2-7, is DTGVSQNPRHKITKRGQNVTFRCDPISEHNRLYWYRQTLGQGPEFLTYFQNEAQLEKSRLLSDRFSAERPKGSFSTLEIQRTEQGDSAMYLCASSLAQYEQYFGPGTRLTVT.

The chain is built from TRBV28 and TRBJ1-2, with 8 bases matching TRBD1. The ends lost 2 bases at V and 5 bases at J; junction bases unmatched: 1. CDR3 size: 13 residues. Germline V CDR1 and CDR2: MDHEN, SYDVKM. CDR3 region: CASSLRTGYGYTF. The CDR3, as DNA: TGTGCCAGCAGTTTACGGACAGGGTATGGCTACACCTTC.

This clone was detected only a few times. V usage is TRBV19 and J usage is TRBJ1-1; TRBD1 aligns across 7 bases. CDR1 and CDR2 (germline): LNHDA, SQIVND (reference sequence). This CDR3 has 13 residues. V shed 3 bases and J 8 bases; nucleotides not matched to a gene: 6. For the CDR3, the DNA is TGTGCCAGTAGTATTGGGCCGACAGGGGAAGCTTTCTTT. Translating gives CASSIGPTGEAFF.

This clone was detected only a few times. The chain is built from TRBV28 and TRBJ2-3, with 9 bases matching TRBD1. The V segment lost 5 bases and the J segment 6 bases; nucleotides outside the gene matches: 6. The CDR3 extends over 14 amino acids. The V gene's germline CDR1 is MDHEN and CDR2 SYDVKM. The CDR3 loop reads CASSLDRGRDTQYF. CDR3 nucleotide sequence: TGTGCCAGCAGTCTGGACAGGGGACGGGATACGCAGTATTTT.

The rearrangement links TRBV7-6 to TRBJ2-5; 11 bases map to TRBD1. The length of the CDR3 is 14 residues. V lost 4 bases to trimming and J lost 4 bases; unmatched junction nucleotides: 2. Germline-derived CDR1 and CDR2 are SGHVS and FNYEAQ. CDR3 bases: TGTGCCAGCAGCTCGGGACAGGGGGGAGAGACCCAGTACTTC. This gives the protein CASSSGQGGETQYF.

The CDR3 sequence is CASSQDWQTYGYTF. The CDR3 coding sequence is TGCGCCAGCAGCCAAGATTGGCAGACTTATGGCTACACCTTC. The chain uses TRBV4-3 and TRBJ1-2; D gene uncertain. V dropped 0 bases and J dropped 5 bases, with 10 bases sitting between them. Germline CDR1 LGHNA, CDR2 YSLEER. This CDR3 contains 14 residues.

The chain has TRBV4-2 and TRBJ1-5, with TRBD1 matching 9 bases. CDR1 and CDR2 from the germline V gene are LGHNA and YNFKEQ. Trimming at V came to 0 bases and at J to 6 bases, leaving 3 bases not matched to a gene. CDR3 length equals 15 residues. CDR3 in amino acids: CASSQDRDRAQPQHF. CDR3 DNA: TGTGCCAGCAGCCAAGATAGGGACAGGGCTCAGCCCCAGCATTTT.

This chain links TRBV7-8 with TRBJ2-1, with TRBD2 matching over 9 bases. This CDR3 spans 12 amino acids. V was pared by 4 bases and J by 12 bases, with 4 bases of the junction left unmatched. Germline V lookup: CDR1 SGHVS, CDR2 FQNEAQ. CDR3 bases: TGTGCCAGCAGCTCAGGACTAGCGCGGCAGTTCTTC. Its translation: CASSSGLARQFF.

The CDR3 spells CAIQTSGRAFRGEQYF. The CDR3 DNA reads TGTGCCATCCAGACTAGCGGGAGGGCCTTCCGGGGCGAGCAGTACTTC. The V and J genes are TRBV28 and TRBJ2-7, with 14 nucleotides matching TRBD2. Germline values: CDR1 MDHEN, CDR2 SYDVKM. Trimming took 10 bases from V and 6 from J; bases not matched to a gene: 14. The length of the CDR3 is 16 residues.

This chain links TRBV7-9 with TRBJ2-5; the match to TRBD1 covers 9 bases. The CDR3 runs 13 residues. Germline lookup yields CDR1 SEHNR and CDR2 FQNEAQ (reference sequence). With V trimmed by 3 bases and J by 5 bases, 1 base remained unmatched. The CDR3 sequence is CASSFGQGETQYF. For the CDR3, the DNA is TGTGCCAGCAGCTTCGGACAGGGGGAGACCCAGTACTTC.

V gene TRBV2 combines with J gene TRBJ2-1, with TRBD1 matching over 7 bases. The CDR3 is 15 amino acids. V shed 4 bases, J shed 2 bases, and the junction held 5 bases outside the gene matches. The germline gives CDR1 SNHLY, CDR2 FYNNEI. As DNA, the CDR3 is TGTGCCAGCAGTGTGTACAGGGGTCCCTACAATGAGCAGTTCTTC. Its protein is CASSVYRGPYNEQFF.

This clone was observed once. The chain uses TRBV19 and TRBJ1-1; no clear D gene. The CDR3 totals 13 residues. The V gene lost 3 bases and the J gene lost 2 bases, with 7 bases spanning the gap. Germline CDR1 reads LNHDA; CDR2 reads SQIVND (reference sequence). DNA of the CDR3: TGTGCCAGTAGTATTCAGTACAACACTGAAGCTTTCTTT. Translated, it gives CASSIQYNTEAFF.

This rearrangement joins TRBV7-6 to TRBJ1-4, with a weak D call TRBD1 (6 bases). Deletions cut 6 bases from V and 5 bases from J, with 13 bases between. This CDR3 comprises 14 residues. Per the germline V gene, CDR1 is SGHVS and CDR2 is FNYEAQ. This CDR3 is CASRLDTGNEKLFF. The CDR3 coding sequence is TGTGCCAGCAGATTGGACACAGGGAATGAAAAACTGTTTTTT.

The V call is TRBV6-1, the J call TRBJ2-3; 14 nucleotides agree with TRBD2. The CDR3 has 18 amino acids. Germline V lookup: CDR1 MNHNS, CDR2 SASEGT. J was trimmed by 1 base and V by 2 bases; bases with no gene match: 5. In DNA form, the CDR3 reads TGTGCCAGCAGTGAATCGGGACTAGCGGGAGTAGGCACAGATACGCAGTATTTT. The encoded protein is CASSESGLAGVGTDTQYF.

The chain couples TRBV10-3 to TRBJ2-2, with TRBD1 identical over 7 bases. Germline loops: CDR1 ENHRY, CDR2 SYGVKD. V trimming: 6 bases; J trimming: 3 bases; junction bases outside the gene matches: 16. This CDR3 contains 18 residues. The CDR3 region has the DNA TGTGCCATCAGATCGGGACAGACCTTTTACTTTGACACCGGGGAGCTGTTTTTT. Translated, it gives CAIRSGQTFYFDTGELFF.

The chain couples TRBV28 to TRBJ1-2, with D possibly being TRBD1 (5 bases). There are 13 residues in the CDR3. CDR1 is MDHEN and CDR2 is SYDVKM in the germline V gene. V lost 5 bases, J lost 9 bases, and 16 bases lay in between. CDR3 nucleotide sequence: TGTGCCAGCAGTCCCCCGGGGGGTTTTAGCTACACCTTC. It yields the protein CASSPPGGFSYTF.